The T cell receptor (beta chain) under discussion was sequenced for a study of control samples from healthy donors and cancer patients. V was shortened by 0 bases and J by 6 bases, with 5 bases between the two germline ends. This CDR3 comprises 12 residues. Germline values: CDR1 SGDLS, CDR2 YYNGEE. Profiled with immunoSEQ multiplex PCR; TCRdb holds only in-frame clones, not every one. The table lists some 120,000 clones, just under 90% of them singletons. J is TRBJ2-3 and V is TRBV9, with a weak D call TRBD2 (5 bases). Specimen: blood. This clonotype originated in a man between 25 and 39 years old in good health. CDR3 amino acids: CASSVGRDTQYF. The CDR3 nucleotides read TGTGCCAGCAGCGTAGGGAGGGATACGCAGTATTTT.